These 28 T cell receptor beta chains share one sample of origin, sequenced in a study of T cells in women clearing cervical HPV infection. Produced via immunoSEQ multiplex PCR; TCRdb's table is partial and in-frame only. This table lists approximately 24,000 clones. The sequencing input was blood buffy coat. The receptors derive from a woman aged 18-70 years with a cervical HPV16 infection that either progressed to CIN3+ or cleared (not recorded which).

As concerns this clone: The read is 3 residues too short to cover the CDR3 end, so that end is filled in from the germline J gene. V usage is TRBV12-5 and J usage is TRBJ1-4, with a possible D match to TRBD1 (5 bases). Germline V gives CDR1 LGHNT, CDR2 FRNRAP. The CDR3 length is 15 residues. The CDR3 DNA, read in part, is TGTGCTAGTGGTTTAGGAGACTCTGGGGCCAACGTA. Its protein product is CASGLGDSGANV. The whole CDR3 sequence reads CASGLGDSGANVLFF.

Remarks on this clone: The missing CDR3 end, 3 residues past where the read stops, is filled in from the germline J gene. The J gene is TRBJ1-2, the V gene TRBV19; 8 bases line up with TRBD1. Per the germline V gene, CDR1 is LNHDA and CDR2 is SQIVND (reference sequence). The V and J ends lost 3 bases and 5 bases, in that order; junction bases with no gene match: 5. The CDR3 spans 14 residues. Incomplete CDR3 DNA: TGTGCCAGTAGTATGACGGGACAGGTGTATGGC. Amino acids: CASSMTGQVYG. The full CDR3 sequence reads CASSMTGQVYGYTF.

With respect to this clone: The missing CDR3 end, 3 residues past where the read stops, is filled in from the germline J gene. The chain employs TRBV30 and TRBJ1-1, with no clear D. The CDR3 totals 12 residues. Germline lookup yields CDR1 GTSNPN and CDR2 SVGIG (reference sequence). V was trimmed by 2 bases and J by 0 bases, leaving 4 bases between them. This chain's CDR3 is CAWSLMNTEAFF. The CDR3 bases that were read are TGTGCCTGGAGTTTAATGAACACTGAA.

Worth noting for this clone: The read is 3 residues too short to cover the CDR3 end, so that end is filled in from the germline J gene. The rearrangement joins TRBV19 to TRBJ1-2, with TRBD1 as a possible D gene (5 bases). Germline CDR1 and CDR2: LNHDA and SQIVND (reference sequence). There are 15 residues in the CDR3. Trimming pared 3 bases from V and 6 bases from J, leaving 17 bases between. The CDR3 protein is CASSMGQGFVHGYTF. The CDR3 bases that were read are TGTGCCAGTAGTATGGGTCAGGGTTTCGTCCATGGC. Supplemented by reference TRBV19 and TRBJ1-2, the full variable domain reads DGGITQSPKYLFRKEGQNVTLSCEQNLNHDAMYWYRQDPGQGLRLIYYSQIVNDFQKGDIAEGYSVSREKKESFPLTVTSAQKNPTAFYLCASSMGQGFVHGYTFGSGTRLTVV.

Regarding this clone: The read gets to within 3 residues of the CDR3 end, and the germline J gene fills in the rest. V is TRBV18 and J is TRBJ2-3; 7 nucleotides match TRBD2. CDR3 length: 17 amino acids. Germline CDR1 KGHSH, CDR2 LQKENI. The part of the CDR3 DNA that was read is TGTGCCAGCTCACTTTCCTCCCGGGACTACCGCGAAGAGACG. Translated: CASSLSSRDYREET. The entire CDR3 protein reads CASSLSSRDYREETQYF.

Of note for this clone: The read terminates 3 residues ahead of where the CDR3 ends, so the germline J gene completes it. The V and J genes are TRBV5-6 and TRBJ2-1; D may be TRBD1 (7 bases). V lost 6 bases to trimming and J lost 4 bases, with 17 bases between them. The length of the CDR3 is 15 residues. The germline CDR1 and CDR2 sequences are SGHDT and YYEEEE. The CDR3 bases that were read are TGTGCCAGCACGTACGGGGCAGGGGGGTACAATGAG. It encodes CASTYGAGGYNE. The entire CDR3 protein is CASTYGAGGYNEQFF.

Turning to this clone: The sequence runs out 3 residues before the end of the CDR3; the remainder is reconstructed from the germline J gene. J is TRBJ2-6 and V is TRBV7-3; D is ambiguous. Germline V lookup: CDR1 SGHTA, CDR2 FQGTGA. The V end lost 2 bases, the J end lost 0 bases, and 8 bases lay between the germline ends. The CDR3 extends over 16 amino acids. The CDR3 spells CASSLGRSSGANVLTF. The CDR3 bases that were read are TGTGCCAGCAGCTTAGGCAGAAGCTCTGGGGCCAACGTC.

As for this clone: The DNA ends 3 residues before the CDR3 does, and the rest of the CDR3 is filled in from the germline J gene. The chain has TRBV6-1 and TRBJ1-2; D is unresolved. Per germline, CDR1 MNHNS and CDR2 SASEGT. The CDR3 is 13 amino acids. Here the CDR3 reads CASSEATSTDYTF. CDR3 bases read: TGTGCCAGCAGTGAAGCCACTAGCACTGAC.

About this clone itself: The read falls 3 residues short of the CDR3 end, and the missing part is taken from the germline J gene. The chain uses TRBV4-2 and TRBJ2-3; TRBD2 aligns across 11 bases. V lost 1 base and J lost 1; bases outside the gene matches: 1. The CDR3 extends over 16 amino acids. Germline V gene data show CDR1 as LGHNA and CDR2 as YNFKEQ. This chain's CDR3 is CASSQGLAGRTDTQYF. CDR3 DNA, as far as it was read: TGTGCCAGCAGCCAAGGACTAGCGGGACGCACAGATACG.

This CDR3 reads CASSRRTGTYNEQFF. The sequenced CDR3 bases are TGTGCCAGCAGCCGGCGGACAGGGACCTACAATGAG. The V gene is TRBV11-3, the J gene TRBJ2-1; 8 nucleotides line up with TRBD1. The DNA ends 3 residues before the CDR3 does, and the rest of the CDR3 is filled in from the germline J gene. CDR3 size: 15 residues. The V gene end was trimmed by 5 bases and the J gene end by 2 bases; junction bases not matched to a gene: 5. Germline lookup yields CDR1 SGHNT and CDR2 YENEEA.

About this clone: The read halts 3 residues ahead of the CDR3 end, with the missing end drawn from the germline J gene. The chain carries TRBV19 and TRBJ2-2, with D possibly matching TRBD2 (5 bases). CDR1 and CDR2 from the germline V gene are LNHDA and SQIVND (reference sequence). The CDR3 runs to 16 residues. This chain's CDR3 is CASSISPSRGNEKLFF. The CDR3 bases that were read are TGTGCCAGTAGTATCTCCCCCTCACGGGGAAATGAAAAG.

As to this clone: With the read ending 3 residues before the CDR3 end, the germline J gene is used to fill in that end. The rearrangement uses TRBV5-1 and TRBJ2-7; 11 positions match TRBD1. Germline CDR1 SGHRS, CDR2 YFSETQ. The junction had 6 bases not matched to a gene; V was cut back by 7 bases and J by 6 bases. The CDR3 extends over 13 amino acids. The CDR3 protein is CASRTGGHPEQYF. CDR3 DNA, as far as it was read: TGCGCCAGCCGGACAGGGGGCCATCCCGAG.

Remarks on this clone: The read finishes 3 residues shy of the CDR3 end, and the germline J gene is used to complete it. V and J are TRBV18 and TRBJ1-2; possible D gene TRBD1, 5 bases. Germline V CDR1 and CDR2: KGHSH, LQKENI. The CDR3 is 15 amino acids. The DNA read from the CDR3 is TGTGCCAGCTCACCATCGGGGGGAACCTTCTACGAC. It is translated as CASSPSGGTFYD. The CDR3, in full, reads CASSPSGGTFYDYTF.

Note on this clone: The read comes to an end 3 residues before the CDR3 does, leaving the germline J gene to fill in the end. The rearrangement links TRBV7-6 to TRBJ2-5; 11 positions agree with TRBD2. This CDR3 region has 16 residues. Germline CDR1 is SGHVS and CDR2 is FNYEAQ. The DNA read from the CDR3 is TGTGCCAGCAGCTTAGGGGGACTAGCGGCCACAGATACC. It encodes CASSLGGLAATDT. The full-length CDR3 reads as CASSLGGLAATDTQYF. The entire variable domain, with the rest obtained from reference TRBV7-6 and TRBJ2-5, is as follows: GAGVSQSPRYKVTKRGQDVALRCDPISGHVSLYWYRQALGQGPEFLTYFNYEAQQDKSGLPNDRFSAERPEGSISTLTIQRTEQRDSAMYRCASSLGGLAATDTQYFGPGTRLLVL.

In regard to this clone: Read sequence stops 3 residues before the CDR3 end, and the germline J gene provides the missing end. The rearrangement uses TRBV10-3 and TRBJ1-1; TRBD1 is a possible D gene (5 bases). The V gene lost 7 bases and the J gene lost 2 bases, with 11 bases spanning the gap. CDR3 length equals 13 residues. Germline V CDR1 and CDR2: ENHRY, SYGVKD. CDR3 sequence: CAIIAGTNTEAFF. CDR3 bases read: TGTGCCATCATCGCAGGGACTAACACTGAA.

Concerning this clone: The read finishes 3 residues shy of the CDR3 end, and the germline J gene is used to complete it. V gene TRBV7-9 combines with J gene TRBJ1-5; 7 bases fit TRBD1. Looked up from germline, CDR1 is SEHNR and CDR2 is FQNEAQ (reference sequence). The CDR3 loop spans 14 amino acids. The ends lost 5 bases at V and 4 bases at J; junction bases unmatched: 5. CDR3 amino acids: CASSPDRTNQPQHF. CDR3 DNA, as far as it was read: TGTGCCAGCAGCCCGGACAGGACTAATCAGCCC. Based on the CDR3 plus reference TRBV7-9 and TRBJ1-5, the full variable domain is DTGVSQNPRHKITKRGQNVTFRCDPISEHNRLYWYRQTLGQGPEFLTYFQNEAQLEKSRLLSDRFSAERPKGSFSTLEIQRTEQGDSAMYLCASSPDRTNQPQHFGDGTRLSIL.

Remarks on this clone: The read ends 3 residues early relative to the CDR3; the germline J gene fills the gap. This rearrangement joins TRBV23-1 to TRBJ1-2, with D perhaps matching TRBD1 (5 bases). TRBV23-1 is designated an ORF whose function remains uncertain. The CDR3 length is 14 residues. CDR3 residues: CASSQSVGQGPYTF. CDR3 DNA (partial): TGCGCCAGCAGTCAATCAGTGGGGCAGGGCCCC.

Details on this clone: The CDR3 is cut off 3 residues early in the read; its end comes from the germline J gene. The chain carries TRBV7-3 and TRBJ1-1; a weak D match, TRBD1 (6 bases). V was cut by 5 bases and J by 5 bases, with 12 bases left in between. The V gene's germline CDR1 is SGHTA and CDR2 FQGTGA. The CDR3 contains 13 residues. This CDR3 is CASSPKGGTEAFF. CDR3 bases read: TGTGCCAGCAGCCCCAAAGGGGGTACTGAA. Using reference TRBV7-3 and TRBJ1-1 for the parts outside the CDR3, the full variable domain is GAGVSQTPSNKVTEKGKYVELRCDPISGHTALYWYRQSLGQGPEFLIYFQGTGAADDSGLPNDRFFAVRPEGSVSTLKIQRTERGDSAVYLCASSPKGGTEAFFGQGTRLTVV.

With respect to this clone: The read terminates 3 residues ahead of where the CDR3 ends, so the germline J gene completes it. V is TRBV27 and J is TRBJ2-7; D call uncertain. Germline CDR1 reads MNHEY; CDR2 reads SMNVEV (reference sequence). The CDR3 has 13 residues. Trimming pared 3 bases from V and 2 bases from J, leaving 8 bases between. CDR3 DNA, as far as it was read: TGTGCCAGCAGTTTCTCCGTCGCCTACGAG. It specifies CASSFSVAYE. The CDR3 in its entirety is CASSFSVAYEQYF.

With regard to this clone: With the read ending 3 residues before the CDR3 end, the germline J gene is used to fill in that end. This chain uses TRBV19 with TRBJ2-3; 12 nucleotides agree with TRBD1. V shed 6 bases, J shed 5 bases, and the junction held 6 bases outside the gene matches. The germline V gene encodes CDR1 LNHDA and CDR2 SQIVND (reference sequence). The CDR3 is made up of 15 amino acids. Incomplete CDR3 DNA: TGTGCCAGTAGGCCGGGACAGGGGGCCTTAGATACG. Encoded protein: CASRPGQGALDT. In full, the CDR3 is CASRPGQGALDTQYF.

As regards this clone: The read gets to within 3 residues of the CDR3 end, and the germline J gene fills in the rest. This chain joins TRBV5-1 and TRBJ1-4; TRBD1 aligns across 8 bases. The CDR3 covers 16 residues. In germline, CDR1 is SGHRS, CDR2 YFSETQ. The CDR3 region is CASSLDPGQANSPLFF. CDR3 DNA, as far as it was read: TGCGCCAGCAGCCTGGACCCGGGACAGGCGAATTCACCA. Looking up the rest from reference TRBV5-1 and TRBJ1-4 gives the full variable domain: KAGVTQTPRYLIKTRGQQVTLSCSPISGHRSVSWYQQTPGQGLQFLFEYFSETQRNKGNFPGRFSGRQFSNSRSEMNVSTLELGDSALYLCASSLDPGQANSPLFFGSGTQLSVL.

CDR3 in amino acids: CASSPLRQGSNSPLHF. Partial CDR3 DNA: TGCGCCAGCAGCCCCCTGAGGCAGGGGAGCAATTCACCC. This sequence joins TRBV5-1 and TRBJ1-6, with D possibly TRBD1 on 6 matching bases. The read is 3 residues too short to cover the CDR3 end, so that end is filled in from the germline J gene. The CDR3 is 16 amino acids. V lost 4 bases, J lost 7 bases, and 18 bases lay in between. Germline-derived CDR1 and CDR2 are SGHRS and YFSETQ.

On this clone itself: The read is 3 residues too short to cover the CDR3 end, so that end is filled in from the germline J gene. The J gene is TRBJ2-5, the V gene TRBV7-2; 10 bases fit TRBD1. The CDR3 is made up of 15 amino acids. CDR1 is SGHTA, CDR2 FQGNSA, per germline. J gave up 5 bases and V 2 bases, and 5 bases lay outside the gene matches. The part of the CDR3 DNA that was read is TGTGCCAGCAGCTTAAGGGACAGGGGCGCGGAGACC. Its protein is CASSLRDRGAET. The full CDR3 reads CASSLRDRGAETQYF.

Note on this clone: The sequence runs out 3 residues before the end of the CDR3; the remainder is reconstructed from the germline J gene. The chain links TRBV12-5 to TRBJ2-7; a possible D gene is TRBD1 (5 bases). With 5 bases removed from V and 3 bases from J, the gap between germline ends came to 14 bases. The CDR3 sequence is 14 residues long. Germline-derived CDR1 and CDR2 are LGHNT and FRNRAP. CDR3 loop: CASGLPSRGYEQYF. CDR3 DNA (partial): TGTGCTAGTGGTCTGCCCTCTAGGGGCTACGAG.

In regard to this clone: The junction differs from germline at one of its ends, possibly a read error. The observed sequence ends 3 residues before the CDR3 terminus, with the missing tail filled in from the germline J gene. The rearrangement uses TRBV4-1 and TRBJ2-1; D call uncertain. CDR1 and CDR2 (germline): MGHRA, YSYEKL. The CDR3 runs 13 residues. The CDR3 region is CASSQAPYNEQFF. CDR3 bases read: TGCGCCAGCAGCCAAGCTCCCTATAATGAG.

Notes on this clone: The read gets to within 3 residues of the CDR3 end, and the germline J gene fills in the rest. The V gene is TRBV7-9, the J gene TRBJ1-2; no definite D call. The CDR3 has 14 amino acids. Germline values: CDR1 SEHNR, CDR2 FQNEAQ (reference sequence). CDR3 sequence reads: CASSLANPASDYTF. CDR3 DNA (partial): TGTGCCAGCAGCTTAGCGAACCCCGCCAGTGAC. Based on the CDR3 plus reference TRBV7-9 and TRBJ1-2, the full variable domain is DTGVSQNPRHKITKRGQNVTFRCDPISEHNRLYWYRQTLGQGPEFLTYFQNEAQLEKSRLLSDRFSAERPKGSFSTLEIQRTEQGDSAMYLCASSLANPASDYTFGSGTRLTVV.

Partial CDR3 DNA: TGTGCCAGCAGCCGGGACAGGCCCGGGGAG. It translates to CASSRDRPGE. In full, the CDR3 reads CASSRDRPGELFF. This sequence joins TRBV2 and TRBJ2-2, with TRBD1 matching over 8 bases. The read halts 3 residues ahead of the CDR3 end, with the missing end drawn from the germline J gene. V dropped 6 bases and J dropped 6; count of bases not matched to a gene: 3. The CDR3 runs 13 residues. Germline CDR1 SNHLY, CDR2 FYNNEI.

In regard to this clone: The sequenced fragment ends 3 residues before the CDR3 boundary, so the rest is inferred from the germline J gene. The chain recombines TRBV7-9 with TRBJ2-5; 9 positions agree with TRBD2. V lost 5 bases and J lost 4; bases outside the gene matches: 5. Per germline, CDR1 SEHNR and CDR2 FQNEAQ (reference sequence). CDR3 size: 14 residues. The CDR3 sequence: CASSAGLAPETQYF. CDR3 bases read: TGTGCCAGCAGCGCCGGACTAGCGCCAGAGACC. The whole variable domain, remainder taken from reference TRBV7-9 and TRBJ2-5, is DTGVSQNPRHKITKRGQNVTFRCDPISEHNRLYWYRQTLGQGPEFLTYFQNEAQLEKSRLLSDRFSAERPKGSFSTLEIQRTEQGDSAMYLCASSAGLAPETQYFGPGTRLLVL.